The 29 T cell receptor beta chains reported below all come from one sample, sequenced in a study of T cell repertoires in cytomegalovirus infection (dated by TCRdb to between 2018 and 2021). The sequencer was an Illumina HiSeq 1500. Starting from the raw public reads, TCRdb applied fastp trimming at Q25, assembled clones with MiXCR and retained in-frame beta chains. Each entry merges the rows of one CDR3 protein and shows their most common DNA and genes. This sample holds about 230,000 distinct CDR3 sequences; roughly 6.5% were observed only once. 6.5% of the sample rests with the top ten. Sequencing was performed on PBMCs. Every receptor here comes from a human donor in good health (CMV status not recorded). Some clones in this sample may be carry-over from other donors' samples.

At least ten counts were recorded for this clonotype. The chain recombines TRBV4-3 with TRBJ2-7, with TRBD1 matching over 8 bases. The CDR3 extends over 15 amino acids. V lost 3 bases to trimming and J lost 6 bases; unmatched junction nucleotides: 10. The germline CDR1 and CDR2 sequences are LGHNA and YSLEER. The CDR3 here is CASSQMGQARGEQYF. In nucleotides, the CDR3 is TGCGCCAGCAGCCAGATGGGACAGGCTCGAGGCGAGCAGTACTTC.

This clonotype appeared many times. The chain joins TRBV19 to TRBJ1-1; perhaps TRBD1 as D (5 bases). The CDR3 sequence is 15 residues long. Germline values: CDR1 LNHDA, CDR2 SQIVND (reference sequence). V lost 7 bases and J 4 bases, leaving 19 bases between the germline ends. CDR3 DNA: TGTGCCAGTAAGGACCCCAGGGCCGGAACCACTGAAGCTTTCTTT. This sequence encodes CASKDPRAGTTEAFF.

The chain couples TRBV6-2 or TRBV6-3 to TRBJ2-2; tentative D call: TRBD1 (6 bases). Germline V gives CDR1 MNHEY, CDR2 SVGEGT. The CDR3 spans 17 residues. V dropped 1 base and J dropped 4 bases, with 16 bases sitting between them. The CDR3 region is CASSYWNAGAFTGELFF. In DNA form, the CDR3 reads TGTGCCAGCAGTTACTGGAACGCAGGGGCGTTCACCGGGGAGCTGTTTTTT.

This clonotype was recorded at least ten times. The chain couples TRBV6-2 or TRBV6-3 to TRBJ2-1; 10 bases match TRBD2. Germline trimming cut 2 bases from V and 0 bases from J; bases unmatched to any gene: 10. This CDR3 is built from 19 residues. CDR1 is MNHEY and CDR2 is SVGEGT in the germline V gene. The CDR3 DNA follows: TGTGCCAGCAGTTACAGTCGAGCGGGGGGGCAAAGCTCCTACAATGAGCAGTTCTTC. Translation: CASSYSRAGGQSSYNEQFF.

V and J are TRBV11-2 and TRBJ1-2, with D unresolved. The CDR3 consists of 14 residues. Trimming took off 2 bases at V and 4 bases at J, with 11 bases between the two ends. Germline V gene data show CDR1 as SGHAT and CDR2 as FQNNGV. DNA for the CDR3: TGTGCCAGCAGCTTATCAGGAACCTTCTATGGCTACACCTTC. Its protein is CASSLSGTFYGYTF. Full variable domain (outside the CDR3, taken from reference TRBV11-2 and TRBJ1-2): EAGVAQSPRYKIIEKRQSVAFWCNPISGHATLYWYQQILGQGPKLLIQFQNNGVVDDSQLPKDRFSAERLKGVDSTLKIQPAKLEDSAVYLCASSLSGTFYGYTFGSGTRLTVV.

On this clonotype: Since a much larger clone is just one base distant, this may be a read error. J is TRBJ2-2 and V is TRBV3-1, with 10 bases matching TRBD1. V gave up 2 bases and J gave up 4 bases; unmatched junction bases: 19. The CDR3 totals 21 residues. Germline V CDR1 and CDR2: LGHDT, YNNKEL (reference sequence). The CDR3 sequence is CASSQSFFTGQGSASTGELFF. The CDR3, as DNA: TGTGCCAGCAGCCAATCCTTCTTCACGGGACAGGGGTCCGCGAGCACCGGGGAGCTGTTTTTT.

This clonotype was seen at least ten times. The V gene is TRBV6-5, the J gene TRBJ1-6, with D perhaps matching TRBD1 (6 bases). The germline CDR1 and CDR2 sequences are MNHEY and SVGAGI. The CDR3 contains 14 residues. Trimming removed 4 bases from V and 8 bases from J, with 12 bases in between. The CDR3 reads CASSSRGADSPLHF. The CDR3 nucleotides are TGTGCCAGCAGTTCTCGGGGGGCGGATTCACCCCTCCACTTT.

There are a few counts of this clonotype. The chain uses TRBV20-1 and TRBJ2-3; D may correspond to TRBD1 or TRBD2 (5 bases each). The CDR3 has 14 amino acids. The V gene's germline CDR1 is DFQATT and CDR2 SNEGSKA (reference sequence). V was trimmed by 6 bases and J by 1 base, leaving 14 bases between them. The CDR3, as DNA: TGCAGTGCAGAGGGGCAGCCCCGCACAGATACGCAGTATTTT. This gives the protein CSAEGQPRTDTQYF.

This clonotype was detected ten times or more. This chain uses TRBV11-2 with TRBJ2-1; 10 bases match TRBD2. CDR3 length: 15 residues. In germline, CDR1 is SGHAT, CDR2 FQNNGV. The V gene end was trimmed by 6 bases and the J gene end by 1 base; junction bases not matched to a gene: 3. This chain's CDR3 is CASSHSGGSYNEQFF. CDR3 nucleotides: TGTGCCAGCAGTCATAGCGGGGGGTCCTACAATGAGCAGTTCTTC.

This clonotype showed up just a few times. CDR3 sequence reads: CASSYRAVDGYTF. DNA for the CDR3: TGTGCCAGCAGTTACCGAGCTGTGGATGGCTACACCTTC. V usage is TRBV6-6 and J usage is TRBJ1-2; no clear D gene. The CDR3 is 13 amino acids. Germline-derived CDR1 and CDR2 are MNHNY and SVGAGI (reference sequence). The V gene lost 2 bases and the J gene lost 6 bases, with 10 bases spanning the gap.

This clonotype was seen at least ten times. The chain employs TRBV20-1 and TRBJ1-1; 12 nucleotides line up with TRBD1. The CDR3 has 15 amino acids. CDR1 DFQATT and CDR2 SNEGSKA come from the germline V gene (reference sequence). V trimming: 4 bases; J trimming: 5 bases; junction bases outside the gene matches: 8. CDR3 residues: CSAIPWDRGLTEAFF. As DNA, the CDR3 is TGCAGTGCTATCCCCTGGGACAGGGGGCTGACTGAAGCTTTCTTT.

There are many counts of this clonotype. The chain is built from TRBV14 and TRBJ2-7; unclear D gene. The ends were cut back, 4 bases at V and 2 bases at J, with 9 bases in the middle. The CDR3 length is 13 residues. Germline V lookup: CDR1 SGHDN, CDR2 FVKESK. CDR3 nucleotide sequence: TGTGCCAGCAGCCCCCTGACACCCTACGAGCAGTACTTC. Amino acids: CASSPLTPYEQYF. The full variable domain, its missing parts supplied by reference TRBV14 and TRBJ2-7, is EAGVTQFPSHSVIEKGQTVTLRCDPISGHDNLYWYRRVMGKEIKFLLHFVKESKQDESGMPNNRFLAERTGGTYSTLKVQPAELEDSGVYFCASSPLTPYEQYFGPGTRLTVT.

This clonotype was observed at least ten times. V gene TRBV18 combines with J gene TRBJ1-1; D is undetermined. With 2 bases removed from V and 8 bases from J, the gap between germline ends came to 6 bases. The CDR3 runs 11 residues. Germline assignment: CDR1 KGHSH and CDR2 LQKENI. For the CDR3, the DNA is TGTGCCAGCTCACCATCGGAAGAAGCTTTCTTT. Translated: CASSPSEEAFF.

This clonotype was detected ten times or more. CDR3 sequence reads: CASSAHSGANVLTF. CDR3 sequence (DNA): TGTGCCAGCAGTGCTCACTCTGGGGCCAACGTCCTGACTTTC. The genes are TRBV9 and TRBJ2-6, with D unresolved. The V gene lost 5 bases and the J gene lost 0 bases, with 6 bases spanning the gap. Germline V lookup: CDR1 SGDLS, CDR2 YYNGEE. The CDR3 has 14 amino acids.

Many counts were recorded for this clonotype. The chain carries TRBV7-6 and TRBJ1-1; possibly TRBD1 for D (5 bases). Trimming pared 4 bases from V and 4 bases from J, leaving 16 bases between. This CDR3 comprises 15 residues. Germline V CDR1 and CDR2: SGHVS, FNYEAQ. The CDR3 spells CASSSPRAQGTEAFF. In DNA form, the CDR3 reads TGTGCCAGCAGCTCTCCACGGGCCCAGGGCACTGAAGCTTTCTTT.

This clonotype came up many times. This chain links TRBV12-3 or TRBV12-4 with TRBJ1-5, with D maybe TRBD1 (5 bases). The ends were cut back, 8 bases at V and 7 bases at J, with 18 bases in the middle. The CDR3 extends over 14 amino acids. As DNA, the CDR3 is TGTGCCAGCGGAAGAGACAGAATGGAGCAGCCCCAGCATTTT. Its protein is CASGRDRMEQPQHF.

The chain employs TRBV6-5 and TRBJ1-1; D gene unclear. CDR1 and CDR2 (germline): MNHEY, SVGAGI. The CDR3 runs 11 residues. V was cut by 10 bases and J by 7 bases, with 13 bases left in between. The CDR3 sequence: CATRIDHEAFF. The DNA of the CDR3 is TGTGCCACCCGGATTGATCATGAAGCTTTCTTT.

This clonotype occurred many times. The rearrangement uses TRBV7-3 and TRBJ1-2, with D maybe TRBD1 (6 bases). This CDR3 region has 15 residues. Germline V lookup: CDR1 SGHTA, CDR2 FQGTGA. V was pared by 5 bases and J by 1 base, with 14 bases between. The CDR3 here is CASSPGKGHNYGYTF. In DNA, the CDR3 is TGTGCCAGCAGCCCGGGGAAGGGACATAACTATGGCTACACCTTC.

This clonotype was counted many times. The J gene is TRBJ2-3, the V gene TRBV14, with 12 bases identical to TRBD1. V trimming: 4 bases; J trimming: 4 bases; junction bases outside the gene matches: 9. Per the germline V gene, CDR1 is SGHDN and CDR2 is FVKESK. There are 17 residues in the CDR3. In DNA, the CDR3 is TGTGCCAGCAGCCTCCCGGGACAGGGGGCGCCCTCAGATACGCAGTATTTT. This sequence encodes CASSLPGQGAPSDTQYF.

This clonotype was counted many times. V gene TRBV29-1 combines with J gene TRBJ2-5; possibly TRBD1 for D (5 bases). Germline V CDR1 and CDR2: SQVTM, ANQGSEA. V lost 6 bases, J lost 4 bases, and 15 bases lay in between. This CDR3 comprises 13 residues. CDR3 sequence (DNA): TGCAGCGTAGCAATGACAGCGATAGAGACCCAGTACTTC. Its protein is CSVAMTAIETQYF.

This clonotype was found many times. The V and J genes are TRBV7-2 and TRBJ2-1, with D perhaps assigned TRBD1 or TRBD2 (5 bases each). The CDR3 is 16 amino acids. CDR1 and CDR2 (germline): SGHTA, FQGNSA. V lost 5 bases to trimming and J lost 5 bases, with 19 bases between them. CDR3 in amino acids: CASSPPGAVGNNEQFF. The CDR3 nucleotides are TGTGCCAGCAGCCCCCCCGGGGCAGTGGGAAACAATGAGCAGTTCTTC.

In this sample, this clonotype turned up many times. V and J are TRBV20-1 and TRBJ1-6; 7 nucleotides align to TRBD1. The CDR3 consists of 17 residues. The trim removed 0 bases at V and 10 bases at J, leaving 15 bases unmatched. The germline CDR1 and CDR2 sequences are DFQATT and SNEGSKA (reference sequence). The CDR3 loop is CSARDHSIDRVYSPLHF. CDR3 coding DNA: TGCAGTGCTAGAGACCACTCTATTGACAGGGTATACTCACCCCTCCACTTT.

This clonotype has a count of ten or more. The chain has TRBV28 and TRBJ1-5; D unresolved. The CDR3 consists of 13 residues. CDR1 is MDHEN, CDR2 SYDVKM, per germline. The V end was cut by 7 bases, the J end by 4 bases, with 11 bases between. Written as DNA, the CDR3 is TGTGCCAGCAACGACCTAGGGAATCAGCCCCAGCATTTT. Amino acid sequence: CASNDLGNQPQHF.

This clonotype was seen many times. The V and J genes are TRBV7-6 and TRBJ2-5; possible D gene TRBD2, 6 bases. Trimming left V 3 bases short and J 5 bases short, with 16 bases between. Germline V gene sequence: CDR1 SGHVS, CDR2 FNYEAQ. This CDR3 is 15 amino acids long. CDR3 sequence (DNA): TGTGCCAGCAGCTTGCTAGCGCCTACTCGGGAGACCCAGTACTTC. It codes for CASSLLAPTRETQYF.

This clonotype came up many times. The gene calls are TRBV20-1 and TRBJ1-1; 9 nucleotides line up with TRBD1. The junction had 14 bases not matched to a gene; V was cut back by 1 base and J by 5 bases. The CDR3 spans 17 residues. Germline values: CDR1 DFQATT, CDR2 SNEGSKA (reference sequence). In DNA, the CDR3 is TGCAGTGCTAGAGCCTACAATCTACAGGGGGCGGGAACTGAAGCTTTCTTT. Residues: CSARAYNLQGAGTEAFF.

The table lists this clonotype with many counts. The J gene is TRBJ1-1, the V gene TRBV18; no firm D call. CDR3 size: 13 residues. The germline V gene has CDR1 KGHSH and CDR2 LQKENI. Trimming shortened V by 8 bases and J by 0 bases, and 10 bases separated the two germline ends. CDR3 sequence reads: CASSRRMNTEAFF. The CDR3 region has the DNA TGTGCCAGCAGCAGACGGATGAACACTGAAGCTTTCTTT.

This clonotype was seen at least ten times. DNA for the CDR3: TGTGCCAGCACCCCGGACAGGGGGCGATCACCCCTCCACTTT. Protein product: CASTPDRGRSPLHF. The J gene is TRBJ1-6, the V gene TRBV27, with 11 bases aligning to TRBD1. V trimming: 7 bases; J trimming: 10 bases; junction bases outside the gene matches: 6. This CDR3 has 14 residues. Germline CDR1 reads MNHEY; CDR2 reads SMNVEV (reference sequence).

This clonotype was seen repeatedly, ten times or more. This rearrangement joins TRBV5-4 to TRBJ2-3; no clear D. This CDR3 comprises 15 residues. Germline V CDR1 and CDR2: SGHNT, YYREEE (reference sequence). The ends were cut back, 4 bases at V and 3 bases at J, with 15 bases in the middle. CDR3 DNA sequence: TGTGCCAGCAGCCCGGAATGGACGCTTACAGATACGCAGTATTTT. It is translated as CASSPEWTLTDTQYF. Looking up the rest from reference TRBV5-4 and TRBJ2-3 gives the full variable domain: ETGVTQSPTHLIKTRGQQVTLRCSSQSGHNTVSWYQQALGQGPQFIFQYYREEENGRGNFPPRFSGLQFPNYSSELNVNALELDDSALYLCASSPEWTLTDTQYFGPGTRLTVL.

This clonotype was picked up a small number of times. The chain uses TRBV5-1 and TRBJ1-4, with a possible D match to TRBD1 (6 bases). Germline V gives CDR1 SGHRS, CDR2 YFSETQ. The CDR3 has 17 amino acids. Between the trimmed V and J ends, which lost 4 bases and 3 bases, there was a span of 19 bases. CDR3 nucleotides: TGCGCCAGCAGCCCGGGGGGCAGGGGAGGATCTAATGAAAAACTGTTTTTT. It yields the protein CASSPGGRGGSNEKLFF.